A selection of T cell receptor beta chains follows, all from one sample in a study of blood T cell repertoires in COVID-19. Assay: immunoSEQ multiplex PCR; the TCRdb copy retains only in-frame clones and omits some. The table has some 220,000 clones, 75% to 85% seen once. The sequencing input was peripheral blood. The receptors were gathered from a man between 50 and 59 years old with active or convalescent COVID-19. Both conserved end residues are part of each CDR3. D genes are given only for firm matches. Clone sizes are given selectively: once, few, many, or a class where the clone is expanded.

clone size	D gene	V gene	J gene	CDR3 protein	CDR3 DNA
NA	TRBD2	TRBV6-5	TRBJ2-7	CASSKTSGNIYEQYF	TGTGCCAGCAGCAAAACTAGCGGGAATATCTACGAGCAGTACTTC
NA	TRBD2	TRBV4-3	TRBJ2-2	CASSQLAGGPTGELFF	TGCGCCAGCAGCCAACTAGCGGGAGGGCCCACCGGGGAGCTGTTTTTT
NA	NA	TRBV7-9	TRBJ1-1	CASSSDGTHRPEAFF	TGTGCCAGCAGCTCGGACGGGACACATAGGCCTGAAGCTTTCTTT
NA	NA	TRBV7-9	TRBJ1-4	CASSLVGSGEKLFF	TGTGCCAGCAGCTTAGTAGGGAGCGGCGAAAAACTGTTTTTT
NA	TRBD2	TRBV5-4	TRBJ2-5	CASSRSLAGDETQYF	TGTGCCAGCAGCCGTTCACTAGCGGGGGATGAGACCCAGTACTTC
NA	TRBD1	TRBV5-1	TRBJ1-3	CASSRGQGNTIYF	TGCGCCAGCAGCAGGGGGCAAGGAAACACCATATATTTT
NA	TRBD1	TRBV5-1	TRBJ1-6	CASTPGQDNSPLHF	TGCGCCAGCACCCCCGGACAGGATAATTCACCCCTCCACTTT
NA	TRBD1	TRBV15	TRBJ2-4	CATSSLPDRALGKNIQYF	TGTGCCACCAGCAGCCTTCCTGACAGGGCCCTTGGCAAAAACATTCAGTACTTC
NA	NA	TRBV4-1	TRBJ2-1	CASSQGLQGIYNEQFF	TGCGCCAGCAGCCAAGGCCTACAGGGAATATACAATGAGCAGTTCTTC
NA	NA	TRBV5-1	TRBJ2-5	CASSYTGARETQYF	TGCGCCAGCAGCTACACAGGTGCCAGAGAGACCCAGTACTTC
NA	TRBD2	TRBV6-5	TRBJ2-5	CASSYSAGVETQYF	TGTGCCAGCAGTTACTCGGCGGGGGTGGAGACCCAGTACTTC
NA	TRBD2	TRBV2	TRBJ2-5	CASSTSPGLAGGYQETQYF	TGTGCCAGCAGTACCTCTCCGGGACTAGCGGGAGGGTACCAAGAGACCCAGTACTTC
NA	NA	TRBV29-1	TRBJ1-1	CSVFSNTEAFF	TGCAGCGTTTTCTCGAACACTGAAGCTTTCTTT
NA	TRBD1	TRBV2	TRBJ1-2	CASSADRAFYGYTF	TGTGCCAGCAGCGCCGACAGGGCCTTCTATGGCTACACCTTC
few	TRBD1	TRBV5-4	TRBJ2-5	CASSLQTGVQETQYF	TGTGCCAGCAGCCTGCAAACAGGGGTTCAAGAGACCCAGTACTTC
NA	NA	TRBV4-1	TRBJ2-7	CASSREAGAGEQYF	TGCGCCAGCAGCCGGGAGGCGGGTGCAGGAGAGCAGTACTTC
NA	NA	TRBV25-1	TRBJ2-1	CASGRSGYNEQFF	TGTGCCAGCGGACGGAGCGGGTACAATGAGCAGTTCTTC
NA	NA	TRBV28	TRBJ1-5	CASSIRGDRSNQPQHF	TGTGCCAGCAGTATACGGGGGGATAGAAGCAATCAGCCCCAGCATTTT
few	TRBD2	TRBV5-1	TRBJ2-1	CASSLSPSGSGWNEQFF	TGCGCCAGCAGCTTGTCCCCTAGCGGGAGCGGGTGGAATGAGCAGTTCTTC
NA	NA	TRBV5-1	TRBJ1-1	CASRPQGTNTEAFF	TGCGCCAGCAGGCCCCAGGGTACGAACACTGAAGCTTTCTTT
NA	NA	TRBV3-1/TRBV3-2	TRBJ1-4	CASSQEIGGRGEKLFF	TGTGCCAGCAGCCAAGAGATCGGGGGGCGCGGGGAAAAACTGTTTTTT
NA	NA	TRBV11-2	TRBJ1-4	CASSPPGGTNEKLFF	TGTGCCAGCAGCCCCCCCGGGGGAACTAATGAAAAACTGTTTTTT
NA	TRBD1	TRBV4-1	TRBJ2-1	CASSQDETGANEQFF	TGCGCCAGCAGCCAAGATGAGACAGGGGCCAATGAGCAGTTCTTC
NA	TRBD1	TRBV7-3	TRBJ1-6	CASSLDRGVSPLHF	TGTGCCAGCAGCTTAGACAGGGGGGTTTCACCCCTCCACTTT
NA	TRBD1	TRBV4-1	TRBJ1-2	CASSLRTGRGYTF	TGCGCCAGCAGCCTTCGGACAGGACGGGGCTACACCTTC
NA	NA	TRBV10-1	TRBJ1-5	CASSVHRDPPLYSNQPQHF	TGCGCCAGCAGTGTACACAGGGATCCCCCCCTTTATAGCAATCAGCCCCAGCATTTT
NA	TRBD2	TRBV3-1/TRBV3-2	TRBJ2-2	CASRQSLAAGELFF	TGTGCCAGCAGGCAGAGTCTAGCGGCCGGGGAGCTGTTTTTT
NA	NA	TRBV9	TRBJ1-5	CASSVVPAAPRPLYSNQPQHF	TGTGCCAGCAGCGTAGTTCCAGCGGCCCCCCGGCCTCTATATAGCAATCAGCCCCAGCATTTT
once	TRBD1	TRBV28	TRBJ1-3	CASSLDRGLSGNTIYF	TGTGCCAGCAGTTTGGACAGGGGTTTGTCCGGAAACACCATATATTTT
NA	NA	TRBV18	TRBJ1-6	CASSPSGGSSYNSPLHF	TGTGCCAGCTCACCAAGTGGGGGGAGCTCCTATAATTCACCCCTCCACTTT
NA	NA	TRBV4-3	TRBJ1-2	CASSQEDVTALNYGYTF	TGCGCCAGCAGCCAAGAAGATGTGACTGCTCTCAACTATGGCTACACCTTC
NA	NA	TRBV19	TRBJ2-3	CASSMTWGATDTQYF	TGTGCCAGTAGTATGACCTGGGGAGCCACAGATACGCAGTATTTT
NA	TRBD2	TRBV7-2	TRBJ2-5	CASSYGLAGGRETQYF	TGTGCCAGCAGCTACGGACTAGCGGGGGGTCGGGAGACCCAGTACTTC
NA	NA	TRBV19	TRBJ2-1	CASSIVQGNEQFF	TGTGCCAGTAGTATAGTGCAGGGCAATGAGCAGTTCTTC
NA	NA	TRBV9	TRBJ2-7	CASSVDPREVWSEQYF	TGTGCCAGCAGCGTAGATCCCAGGGAAGTCTGGAGCGAGCAGTACTTC
NA	NA	TRBV24-1	TRBJ2-7	CATSDSDSPYEQYF	TGTGCCACCAGTGATTCTGACAGCCCCTACGAGCAGTACTTC
NA	NA	TRBV11-2	TRBJ2-1	CASSPRFQQGNSYNEQFF	TGTGCCAGCAGCCCGAGGTTCCAGCAGGGGAACTCCTACAATGAGCAGTTCTTC
once	TRBD1	TRBV6-6	TRBJ1-2	CASSQRPGQDLYGYTF	TGTGCCAGCAGCCAACGTCCGGGACAGGACCTCTATGGCTACACCTTC
NA	NA	TRBV7-2	TRBJ1-2	CASSLERTGSSYTF	TGTGCCAGCAGCCTAGAGCGCACCGGGTCGAGCTACACCTTC
NA	TRBD2	TRBV7-2	TRBJ2-1	CASSLGSGRPYNEQFF	TGTGCCAGCAGCTTAGGGAGCGGGAGACCCTACAATGAGCAGTTCTTC
NA	TRBD1	TRBV29-1	TRBJ1-2	CSVDSRDSNYGYTF	TGCAGCGTTGATTCCCGGGACAGCAACTATGGCTACACCTTC
NA	NA	TRBV9	TRBJ1-2	CASSVGPGQNYGYTF	TGTGCCAGCAGCGTAGGCCCCGGACAGAACTATGGCTACACCTTC
few	NA	TRBV5-4	TRBJ1-1	CASSPGAGLMNTEAFF	TGTGCCAGCAGCCCCGGAGCGGGACTCATGAACACTGAAGCTTTCTTT
NA	TRBD2	TRBV7-2	TRBJ2-3	CASSLGGRAKDTQYF	TGTGCCAGCAGCTTAGGCGGGAGGGCCAAAGATACGCAGTATTTT
NA	NA	TRBV29-1	TRBJ2-3	CSVDRLEEYF	TGCAGCGTTGACAGACTTGAAGAGTATTTT
NA	NA	TRBV12-2	TRBJ1-1	CASRLAPGLNTEAFF	TGTGCAAGTCGCTTAGCGCCGGGGTTGAACACTGAAGCTTTCTTT
NA	NA	TRBV6-2/TRBV6-3	TRBJ2-3	CASSYVAGPADTQYF	TGTGCCAGCAGTTATGTGGCGGGGCCTGCAGATACGCAGTATTTT
NA	TRBD2	TRBV13	TRBJ2-1	CASSSSGLPYNEQFF	TGTGCCAGCAGCTCTAGCGGGCTGCCCTACAATGAGCAGTTCTTC
NA	NA	TRBV5-1	TRBJ1-2	CASSPSAGTTNYGYTF	TGCGCCAGCAGCCCGTCTGCAGGGACAACTAACTATGGCTACACCTTC
NA	NA	TRBV4-3	TRBJ2-2	CASSQERLAPLNTGELFF	TGCGCCAGCAGCCAAGAGAGGTTAGCGCCCCTGAACACCGGGGAGCTGTTTTTT
NA	NA	TRBV5-5	TRBJ1-2	CASSVSPGHSNYGYTF	TGTGCCAGCAGCGTTAGTCCGGGACATTCTAACTATGGCTACACCTTC
NA	NA	TRBV3-1/TRBV3-2	TRBJ2-1	CASSQARYNEQFF	TGTGCCAGCAGCCAGGCCAGGTACAATGAGCAGTTCTTC
NA	TRBD1	TRBV7-3	TRBJ2-3	CASSSTGYTDTQYF	TGTGCCAGCAGCTCGACAGGGTACACAGATACGCAGTATTTT
few	NA	TRBV4-1	TRBJ2-6	CASSLGGRGKSGANVLTF	TGCGCCAGCAGCCTGGGGGGCAGGGGGAAGTCTGGGGCCAACGTCCTGACTTTC
once	TRBD1	TRBV14	TRBJ1-1	CASSQGQGAGRAEAFF	TGTGCCAGCAGCCAAGGACAGGGGGCGGGTAGGGCTGAAGCTTTCTTT
few	TRBD2	TRBV6-5	TRBJ2-5	CASSRLAGDQETQYF	TGTGCCAGCAGCCGACTAGCGGGGGACCAAGAGACCCAGTACTTC
NA	TRBD1	TRBV9	TRBJ2-1	CASSPQGERHSYNEQFF	TGTGCCAGCAGCCCCCAGGGGGAAAGACACTCCTACAATGAGCAGTTCTTC
NA	NA	TRBV7-2	TRBJ1-2	CASSQFRIATGNYGYTF	TGTGCCAGCAGCCAATTCCGAATAGCGACCGGTAACTATGGCTACACCTTC
NA	NA	TRBV6-1	TRBJ2-1	CASSEGVVYNEQFF	TGTGCCAGCAGTGAAGGAGTAGTGTACAATGAGCAGTTCTTC